A single sample is the source of the 21 T cell receptor beta chains below, sequenced in a study of blood T cell repertoires in COVID-19 (dated by TCRdb to about 2020). Libraries were built with the immunoSEQ multiplex PCR assay. TCRdb retrieved this table from immuneACCESS and kept in-frame rearrangements only. Not all clones are present; in checked studies, unresolved V genes account for under half, and no reason is known for the remainder. In this sample the table shows around 290,000 clones, around 87% of which occur a single time. The ten largest make up 7.8% of the sample. The sequenced sample consisted of peripheral blood. These receptors all come from a woman between 50 and 59 years old who had recovered from COVID-19.

This chain connects TRBV27 to TRBJ1-2, with D perhaps matching TRBD1 (6 bases). This CDR3 contains 14 residues. Trimming left V 6 bases short and J 1 base short, with 12 bases between. The germline V gene has CDR1 MNHEY and CDR2 SMNVEV (reference sequence). CDR3 DNA sequence: TGTGCCAGCAGATCCGGACAGAATAACTATGGCTACACCTTC. Translation gives CASRSGQNNYGYTF.

This clone came up a few times. This sample also contains other DNA sequences that code for the same CDR3. V and J are TRBV19 and TRBJ2-5; D is possibly TRBD2 (5 bases). V was shortened by 2 bases and J by 2 bases, with 6 bases between the two germline ends. The germline V gene has CDR1 LNHDA and CDR2 SQIVND (reference sequence). The CDR3 runs to 13 residues. The CDR3 DNA is TGTGCCAGTAGTATACCGGGACAAGAGACCCAGTACTTC. Its translation: CASSIPGQETQYF. Supplemented by reference TRBV19 and TRBJ2-5, the full variable domain reads DGGITQSPKYLFRKEGQNVTLSCEQNLNHDAMYWYRQDPGQGLRLIYYSQIVNDFQKGDIAEGYSVSREKKESFPLTVTSAQKNPTAFYLCASSIPGQETQYFGPGTRLLVL.

Worth noting for this clone: The sample has other DNA sequences that encode this CDR3 too. This CDR3 is CSARSETQYF. For the CDR3, the DNA is TGCAGTGCTAGGTCGGAGACCCAGTACTTC. This chain links TRBV20-1 with TRBJ2-5, with unresolved D. CDR1 is DFQATT and CDR2 is SNEGSKA in the germline V gene (reference sequence). Trimming cost V 3 bases and J 5 bases, with 4 bases left between them. The CDR3 spans 10 residues.

V gene TRBV25-1 combines with J gene TRBJ1-6; TRBD1 aligns across 7 bases. V shed 7 bases and J 6 bases; nucleotides not matched to a gene: 6. The CDR3 totals 14 residues. Germline lookup yields CDR1 MGHDK and CDR2 SYGVNS. The CDR3 loop is CASTTGAGNSPLHF. The CDR3 DNA reads TGTGCCAGCACTACAGGGGCGGGTAATTCACCCCTCCACTTT.

The J gene is TRBJ2-3, the V gene TRBV5-1; D possibly corresponds to TRBD2 (5 bases). The V end was cut by 0 bases, the J end by 2 bases, with 13 bases between. This CDR3 has 16 residues. CDR1 and CDR2 (germline): SGHRS, YFSETQ. CDR3 bases: TGCGCCAGCAGCTTGGGTTTGGAGCGGTCCACAGATACGCAGTATTTT. Residues: CASSLGLERSTDTQYF.

The chain couples TRBV7-2 to TRBJ2-1, with 12 nucleotides matching TRBD2. CDR3 size: 15 residues. Trimming cost V 5 bases and J 11 bases; bases outside gene matches: 10. Germline CDR1 reads SGHTA; CDR2 reads FQGNSA. CDR3 protein: CASSPAGTSGSKQFF. CDR3 in DNA: TGTGCCAGCAGCCCCGCCGGGACTAGCGGGTCTAAGCAGTTCTTC.

The genes are TRBV11-2 and TRBJ2-2, with TRBD1 matching 10 bases. In germline, CDR1 is SGHAT, CDR2 FQNNGV. V lost 2 bases and J lost 5; bases outside the gene matches: 5. CDR3 length: 16 residues. DNA for the CDR3: TGTGCCAGCAGCTTATTTGGACAGGGGGTTACCGGGGAGCTGTTTTTT. The encoded protein is CASSLFGQGVTGELFF.

The chain carries TRBV6-6 and TRBJ2-5, with no clear D. The CDR3 spans 12 residues. V dropped 3 bases and J dropped 1 base, with 3 bases sitting between them. CDR1 is MNHNY, CDR2 SVGAGI, per germline (reference sequence). The CDR3 DNA sequence: TGTGCCAGCAGTTATAGCCAAGAGACCCAGTACTTC. As protein: CASSYSQETQYF.

This chain links TRBV28 with TRBJ1-2, with D possibly matching TRBD1 (6 bases). Germline-derived CDR1 and CDR2 are MDHEN and SYDVKM. With 4 bases removed from V and 8 bases from J, the gap between germline ends came to 23 bases. CDR3 length: 16 amino acids. The CDR3 DNA is TGTGCCAGCAGTTCCCCAGGGGACATTTCTGAGGAAGGCTACACCTTC. This sequence encodes CASSSPGDISEEGYTF.

J is TRBJ2-3 and V is TRBV6-2 or TRBV6-3; 9 bases are shared with TRBD2. The V gene end was trimmed by 2 bases and the J gene end by 1 base; junction bases not matched to a gene: 1. CDR1 is MNHEY and CDR2 is SVGEGT in the germline V gene. The CDR3 runs 15 residues. The CDR3 here is CASSYRTSGTDTQYF. The DNA of the CDR3 is TGTGCCAGCAGTTACAGGACTAGCGGCACAGATACGCAGTATTTT.

The V gene is TRBV7-3, the J gene TRBJ2-7; D is unresolved. V dropped 5 bases and J dropped 7 bases, with 12 bases sitting between them. Germline V gene sequence: CDR1 SGHTA, CDR2 FQGTGA. The CDR3 is 12 amino acids. The CDR3 loop reads CASSVAYGEQYF. The CDR3 nucleotides are TGTGCCAGCAGCGTAGCATATGGGGAGCAGTACTTC. Full variable domain (outside the CDR3, taken from reference TRBV7-3 and TRBJ2-7): GAGVSQTPSNKVTEKGKYVELRCDPISGHTALYWYRQSLGQGPEFLIYFQGTGAADDSGLPNDRFFAVRPEGSVSTLKIQRTERGDSAVYLCASSVAYGEQYFGPGTRLTVT.

The chain uses TRBV2 and TRBJ1-2; D may be TRBD1 (5 bases). The germline CDR1 and CDR2 sequences are SNHLY and FYNNEI. The CDR3 extends over 12 amino acids. V lost 7 bases, J lost 2 bases, and 8 bases lay in between. This CDR3 is CASKDRNYGYTF. CDR3 nucleotides: TGTGCCAGCAAAGACAGAAACTATGGCTACACCTTC.

V gene TRBV7-2 combines with J gene TRBJ1-1; D unresolved. With 5 bases removed from V and 4 bases from J, the gap between germline ends came to 20 bases. This CDR3 comprises 16 residues. Looked up from germline, CDR1 is SGHTA and CDR2 is FQGNSA. The CDR3 region is CASSLGPPGSFTEAFF. CDR3 sequence (DNA): TGTGCCAGCAGCCTTGGACCGCCGGGGTCGTTCACTGAAGCTTTCTTT.

The chain's CDR3 is CASSYLSTGELFF. The CDR3 nucleotides are TGTGCCAGCAGTTATCTTAGCACCGGGGAGCTGTTTTTT. J is TRBJ2-2 and V is TRBV6-5; D is ambiguous. The CDR3 is made up of 13 amino acids. Trimming left V 3 bases short and J 4 bases short, with 6 bases between. Per germline, CDR1 MNHEY and CDR2 SVGAGI.

The chain combines TRBV18 with TRBJ1-1; 8 bases are a match to TRBD1. Germline lookup yields CDR1 KGHSH and CDR2 LQKENI. The CDR3 is 14 amino acids. V trimming: 4 bases; J trimming: 1 base; junction bases outside the gene matches: 2. CDR3 sequence (DNA): TGTGCCAGCTCACAGGGACAGGAGAACACTGAAGCTTTCTTT. It is translated as CASSQGQENTEAFF.

CDR3 protein: CASSLGTGGIYGYTF. The CDR3 DNA reads as TGTGCCAGCAGCTTGGGGACAGGGGGCATCTATGGCTACACCTTC. The V call is TRBV5-5, the J call TRBJ1-2, with TRBD1 identical over 11 bases. CDR1 and CDR2 from the germline V gene are SGHKS and YYEKEE (reference sequence). Trimming cost V 0 bases and J 4 bases; bases outside gene matches: 2. This CDR3 contains 15 residues. Full variable domain (rest looked up from reference TRBV5-5 and TRBJ1-2): DAGVTQSPTHLIKTRGQQVTLRCSPISGHKSVSWYQQVLGQGPQFIFQYYEKEERGRGNFPDRFSARQFPNYSSELNVNALLLGDSALYLCASSLGTGGIYGYTFGSGTRLTVV.

The V gene is TRBV24-1, the J gene TRBJ2-5; TRBD2 aligns across 7 bases. Per the germline V gene, CDR1 is KGHDR and CDR2 is SFDVKD. This CDR3 comprises 18 residues. J gave up 1 base and V 4 bases, and 14 bases lay outside the gene matches. CDR3 sequence reads: CATSEPLGAGDFQETQYF. CDR3 coding DNA: TGTGCCACCAGTGAACCCTTAGGGGCGGGGGATTTCCAAGAGACCCAGTACTTC.

V is TRBV6-5 and J is TRBJ2-3; D might be TRBD1 (6 bases). The ends were cut back, 6 bases at V and 1 base at J, with 11 bases in the middle. The CDR3 is 14 amino acids. Germline lookup yields CDR1 MNHEY and CDR2 SVGAGI. CDR3 nucleotide sequence: TGTGCCAGCAGATCGACAGGAGGCACAGATACGCAGTATTTT. This gives the protein CASRSTGGTDTQYF.

This chain uses TRBV29-1 with TRBJ1-2, with D uncertain. V was clipped by 1 base and J by 4 bases, with 7 bases between them. The CDR3 loop spans 12 amino acids. Germline V lookup: CDR1 SQVTM, CDR2 ANQGSEA. The CDR3 bases are TGCAGCGTTGAAGCTCAGTTCTATGGCTACACCTTC. Its translation is CSVEAQFYGYTF. The full variable domain, rest sourced from reference TRBV29-1 and TRBJ1-2, is SAVISQKPSRDICQRGTSLTIQCQVDSQVTMMFWYRQQPGQSLTLIATANQGSEATYESGFVIDKFPISRPNLTFSTLTVSNMSPEDSSIYLCSVEAQFYGYTFGSGTRLTVV.

As concerns this clone: At one end, the junction sequence differs from germline, possibly due to a read error. The genes are TRBV7-7 and TRBJ2-7, with TRBD2 matching 11 bases. This CDR3 is 15 amino acids long. CDR1 is SSHAT, CDR2 FNYEAQ, per germline (reference sequence). The CDR3 DNA reads as TGTGCTAGCAGCTCGGGACTAGCGGCAATCTACGAGCAGTACTTC. It encodes CASSSGLAAIYEQYF.

This chain connects TRBV6-4 to TRBJ2-1; D perhaps matches TRBD2 (6 bases). The germline V and J ends were trimmed by 5 bases and 9 bases, with 20 bases remaining between them. The CDR3 runs to 15 residues. Germline V gene lookup returns CDR1 MRHNA and CDR2 SNTAGT. The CDR3 nucleotides read TGTGCCAGCAGTAAACAGACGGGAGAGTTCGGTGAGCAGTTCTTC. This codes for CASSKQTGEFGEQFF.